This TCR beta chain appears in the sequencing data of a study of cytomegalovirus exposure and HLA in healthy donors. Study in general: The same platform was used for the roughly 130 validation repertoires and the roughly 720 first-cohort repertoires, a later analysis reported. Study-wide results and caveats: Diagnosis of cytomegalovirus status made by the classifier reportedly showed high specificity and sensitivity.

The CDR3 spans 15 residues. V gave up 3 bases and J gave up 10 bases; unmatched junction bases: 10. The V gene's germline CDR1 is SGDLS and CDR2 YYNGEE. Notes on this clone: The antigen remains unidentified.

Clones were read by immunoSEQ multiplex PCR, and TCRdb kept only the in-frame ones, dropping some. The data contain tens of thousands of clones, over 85% of them singletons. The sample taken for sequencing was PBMCs. The clonotype comes from a man aged 18-30 years in good health and CMV-seronegative. The chain uses TRBV9 and TRBJ2-1; 10 positions match TRBD1. The CDR3 sequence is CASSATGTGEGEQFF. In DNA form, the CDR3 reads TGTGCCAGCAGCGCGACCGGGACAGGGGAGGGCGAGCAGTTCTTC.